These T cell receptor beta chains were read from a single sample in a study of CD8+CD57+ T cells in acquired aplastic anemia. TCRdb reprocessed the reads via MiXCR and lists one record per CDR3 protein. The sample consists of 200,000 to 250,000 distinct CDR3 sequences, around half of them appearing once. The sequencing sample was made of sorted CD4+, CD8+, or CD8+CD57+ T cells (not recorded which) from PBMCs. Receptors originate from a human donor with aplastic anemia. The CDR3 runs from the conserved cysteine through the conserved F or W. The D gene is left open where the match is weak. Rows give clone size only sometimes, using once, few, many, or a class for an expanded clone.

CASSLQGALGNQPQHF,TGTGCCAGCAGCTTACAGGGGGCTTTGGGCAATCAGCCCCAGCATTTT,TRBJ1-5,TRBD1,TRBV5-5,.
CASSYSLAGAYEQYF,TGTGCCAGCAGTTACTCACTAGCGGGAGCTTACGAGCAGTACTTC,TRBJ2-7,TRBD2,TRBV6-5,few
CASSYVGESSPLHF,TGTGCCAGCAGTTATGTGGGCGAGAGCTCACCCCTCCACTTT,TRBJ1-6,.,TRBV28,few
CASSGQRGNTIYF,TGTGCCAGCTCGGGGCAGCGGGGAAACACCATATATTTT,TRBJ1-3,.,TRBV19,once
CAWSSPGSGHLNEKLFF,TGTGCCTGGAGTTCCCCGGGGTCGGGACACCTTAATGAAAAACTGTTTTTT,TRBJ1-4,.,TRBV30,few
CASSEDRGLLETQYF,TGTGCCAGCAGTGAAGACAGGGGGCTGCTGGAGACCCAGTACTTC,TRBJ2-5,TRBD1,TRBV27,few
CSVSGTASSYEQYF,TGCAGCGTTTCCGGGACGGCGAGCTCCTACGAGCAGTACTTC,TRBJ2-7,.,TRBV29-1,.
CASSLGTAFEQYF,TGTGCCAGCAGCTTAGGGACAGCCTTTGAGCAGTACTTC,TRBJ2-7,.,TRBV11-2,many
CATSEAGTYEQYF,TGTGCCACCAGTGAGGCAGGAACCTACGAGCAGTACTTC,TRBJ2-7,.,TRBV24-1,few
CASLWGLGSNQPQHF,TGTGCCAGTTTGTGGGGGCTCGGGAGCAATCAGCCCCAGCATTTT,TRBJ1-5,.,TRBV19,.
CATSRDTRAADTQYF,TGTGCCACCAGCAGAGATACAAGGGCGGCAGATACGCAGTATTTT,TRBJ2-3,.,TRBV15,.
CASSPQENTEAFF,TGTGCCAGCAGCCCTCAGGAAAACACTGAAGCTTTCTTT,TRBJ1-1,.,TRBV6-1,few
CAWRVTSGSSYEQYF,TGTGCCTGGAGGGTGACTAGCGGGAGCTCCTACGAGCAGTACTTC,TRBJ2-7,TRBD2,TRBV30,few
CASSYRVHSNQPQHF,TGTGCCAGCAGTTACCGGGTCCATAGCAATCAGCCCCAGCATTTT,TRBJ1-5,.,TRBV6-2/TRBV6-3,many
CASSALSGGTTDTQYF,TGTGCCAGCAGCGCCCTCAGCGGGGGTACCACAGATACGCAGTATTTC,TRBJ2-3,TRBD2,TRBV9,.
CSARSGEDYGYTF,TGCAGTGCTAGATCAGGGGAAGACTATGGCTACACCTTC,TRBJ1-2,.,TRBV20-1,many
CAISESTGKNYGYTF,TGTGCCATCAGTGAGTCGACAGGGAAGAACTATGGCTACACCTTC,TRBJ1-2,TRBD1,TRBV10-3,.
CASSLNLGDSGANVLTF,TGTGCCAGCAGCTTAAATCTGGGGGACTCTGGGGCCAACGTCCTGACTTTC,TRBJ2-6,.,TRBV7-3,many
CASSLAGTGYYEQYF,TGTGCCAGCAGTTTAGCCGGGACAGGATACTACGAGCAGTACTTC,TRBJ2-7,TRBD1,TRBV12-3/TRBV12-4,.
CSVEKGSGGYEQYF,TGCAGCGTTGAAAAGGGGTCAGGGGGATACGAGCAGTACTTC,TRBJ2-7,TRBD1,TRBV29-1,many
CASRSPGQGFGYTF,TGTGCTAGCAGATCTCCGGGACAGGGTTTTGGCTACACCTTC,TRBJ1-2,TRBD1,TRBV2,.
CASSEKGGSYGYTF,TGCGCCAGCAGTGAGAAGGGGGGGAGCTATGGCTACACCTTC,TRBJ1-2,.,TRBV10-2,.
CASSLSAGGLETQYF,TGTGCCAGCAGTTTATCAGCGGGAGGGCTGGAGACCCAGTACTTC,TRBJ2-5,TRBD2,TRBV28,few
CASSLGLAYVNGQFF,TGTGCCAGCAGCTTAGGACTAGCGTACGTGAATGGGCAGTTCTTC,TRBJ2-1,TRBD2,TRBV7-9,.
CASSSDRIPYEQYF,TGTGCCAGCAGCTCCGACAGAATCCCCTACGAGCAGTACTTC,TRBJ2-7,.,TRBV5-5,few
CASSGQVGATEAFF,TGCGCCAGCAGCGGACAGGTAGGTGCCACTGAAGCTTTCTTT,TRBJ1-1,TRBD1,TRBV7-9,.
CASTPLGEKDQPQHF,TGTGCCAGCACGCCCTTAGGGGAGAAGGATCAGCCCCAGCATTTT,TRBJ1-5,.,TRBV27,.
CASSLDGGELFF,TGTGCCAGCAGTTTAGATGGCGGGGAGCTGTTTTTT,TRBJ2-2,.,TRBV28,few
CATSDRSGDNQPQHF,TGTGCCACCAGTGACCGATCAGGGGACAATCAGCCCCAGCATTTT,TRBJ1-5,.,TRBV24-1,.
CASRAGSSGNTIYF,TGTGCCAGCAGGGCGGGCAGCTCTGGAAACACCATATATTTT,TRBJ1-3,.,TRBV12-3/TRBV12-4,many
CASRPTTGIIYNEQFF,TGTGCCAGCAGACCTACAACAGGGATTATCTACAATGAGCAGTTCTTC,TRBJ2-1,.,TRBV7-9,many
CSASELGRGGLHEQFF,TGCAGCGCCAGCGAGCTTGGCCGGGGGGGCCTTCATGAGCAGTTCTTC,TRBJ2-1,TRBD2,TRBV29-1,.
CATSSGGTEETQYF,TGTGCCACCAGCAGTGGGGGGACAGAAGAGACCCAGTACTTC,TRBJ2-5,.,TRBV15,once
CSARNRTPSYEQYF,TGCAGTGCTAGAAATAGGACACCTTCCTACGAGCAGTACTTC,TRBJ2-7,.,TRBV20-1,many
CASSIIWAGGRNTQYF,TGTGCCAGTAGTATAATTTGGGCGGGGGGGCGAAATACGCAGTATTTT,TRBJ2-3,TRBD2,TRBV19,.
CASSLDVRGRNSPLHF,TGTGCCAGCAGCTTAGACGTGCGGGGTCGCAATTCACCCCTCCACTTT,TRBJ1-6,.,TRBV7-2,many
CASSQDGRGALLHF,TGTGCCAGCAGCCAAGATGGGCGGGGCGCACTCCTCCACTTT,TRBJ1-6,.,TRBV4-2,.